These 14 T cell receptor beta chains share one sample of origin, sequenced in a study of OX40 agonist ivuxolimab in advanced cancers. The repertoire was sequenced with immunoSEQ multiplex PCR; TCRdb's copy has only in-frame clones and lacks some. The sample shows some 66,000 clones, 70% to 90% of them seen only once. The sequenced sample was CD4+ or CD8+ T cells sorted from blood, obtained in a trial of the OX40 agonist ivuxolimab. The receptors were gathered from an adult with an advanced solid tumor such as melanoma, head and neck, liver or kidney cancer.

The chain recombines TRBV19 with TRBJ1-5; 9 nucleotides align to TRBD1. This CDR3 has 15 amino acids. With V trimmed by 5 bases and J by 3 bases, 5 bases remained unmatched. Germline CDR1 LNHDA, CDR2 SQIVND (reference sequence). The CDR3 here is CASSLDRGNNQPQHF. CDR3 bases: TGTGCCAGTAGTTTGGACAGGGGAAACAATCAGCCCCAGCATTTT.

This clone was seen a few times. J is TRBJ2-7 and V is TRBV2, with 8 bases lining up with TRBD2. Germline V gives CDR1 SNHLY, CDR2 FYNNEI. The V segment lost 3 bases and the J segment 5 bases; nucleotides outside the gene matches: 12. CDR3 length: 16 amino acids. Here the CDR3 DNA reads TGTGCCAGCAGTGACTTGGGGACGGGGCGGGAGGACGAGCAGTACTTC. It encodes CASSDLGTGREDEQYF.

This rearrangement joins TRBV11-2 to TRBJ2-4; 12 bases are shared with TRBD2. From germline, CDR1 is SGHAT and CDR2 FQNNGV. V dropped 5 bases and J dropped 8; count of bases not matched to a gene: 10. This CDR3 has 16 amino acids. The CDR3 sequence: CASSRTSGTWRDIQYF. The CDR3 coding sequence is TGTGCCAGCAGCCGGACTAGCGGGACTTGGAGGGACATTCAGTACTTC.

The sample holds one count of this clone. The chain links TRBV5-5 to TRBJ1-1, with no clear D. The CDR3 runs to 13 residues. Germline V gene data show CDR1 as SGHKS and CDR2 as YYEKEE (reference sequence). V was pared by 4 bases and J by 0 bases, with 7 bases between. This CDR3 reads CASSHTMNTEAFF. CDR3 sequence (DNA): TGTGCCAGCAGCCACACGATGAACACTGAAGCTTTCTTT. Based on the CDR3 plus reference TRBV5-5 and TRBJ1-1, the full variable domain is DAGVTQSPTHLIKTRGQQVTLRCSPISGHKSVSWYQQVLGQGPQFIFQYYEKEERGRGNFPDRFSARQFPNYSSELNVNALLLGDSALYLCASSHTMNTEAFFGQGTRLTVV.

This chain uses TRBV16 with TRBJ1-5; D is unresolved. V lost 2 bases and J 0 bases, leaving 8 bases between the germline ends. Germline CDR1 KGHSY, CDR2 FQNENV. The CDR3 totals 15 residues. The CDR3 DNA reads TGTGCCAGCAGCCAACGGGGAGATAGCAATCAGCCCCAGCATTTT. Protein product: CASSQRGDSNQPQHF.

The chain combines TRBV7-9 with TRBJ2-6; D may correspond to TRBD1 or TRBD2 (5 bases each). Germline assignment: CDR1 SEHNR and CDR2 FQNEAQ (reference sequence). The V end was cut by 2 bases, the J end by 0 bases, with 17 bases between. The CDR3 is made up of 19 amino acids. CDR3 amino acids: CASSLPRDRGFSGANVLTF. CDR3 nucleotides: TGTGCCAGCAGCTTACCCCGGGACCGGGGATTCTCTGGGGCCAACGTCCTGACTTTC.

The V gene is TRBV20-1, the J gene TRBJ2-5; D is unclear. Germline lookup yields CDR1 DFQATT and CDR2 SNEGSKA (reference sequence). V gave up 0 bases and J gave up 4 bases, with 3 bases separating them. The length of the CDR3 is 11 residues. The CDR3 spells CSARDLETQYF. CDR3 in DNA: TGCAGTGCTAGAGATTTAGAGACCCAGTACTTC.

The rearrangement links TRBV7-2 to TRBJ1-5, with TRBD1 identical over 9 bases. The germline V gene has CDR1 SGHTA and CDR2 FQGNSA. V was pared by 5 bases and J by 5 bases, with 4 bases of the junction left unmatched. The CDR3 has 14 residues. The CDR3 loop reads CASSPDRGDQPQHF. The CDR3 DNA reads TGTGCCAGCAGCCCTGACAGGGGGGATCAGCCCCAGCATTTT.

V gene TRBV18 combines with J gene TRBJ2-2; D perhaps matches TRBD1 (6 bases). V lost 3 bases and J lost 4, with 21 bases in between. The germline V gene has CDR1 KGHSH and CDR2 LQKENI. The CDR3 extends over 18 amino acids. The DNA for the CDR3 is TGTGCCAGCTCACCCTTCTTACCGACGACAGGATCCACCGGGGAGCTGTTTTTT. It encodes CASSPFLPTTGSTGELFF. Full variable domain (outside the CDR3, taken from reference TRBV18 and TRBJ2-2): NAGVMQNPRHLVRRRGQEARLRCSPMKGHSHVYWYRQLPEEGLKFMVYLQKENIIDESGMPKERFSAEFPKEGPSILRIQQVVRGDSAAYFCASSPFLPTTGSTGELFFGEGSRLTVL.

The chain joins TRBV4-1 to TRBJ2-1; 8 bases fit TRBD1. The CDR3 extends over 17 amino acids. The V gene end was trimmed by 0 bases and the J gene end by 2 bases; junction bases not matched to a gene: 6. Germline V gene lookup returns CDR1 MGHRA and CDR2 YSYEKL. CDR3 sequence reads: CASSQDARQGPYNEQFF. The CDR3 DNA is TGCGCCAGCAGCCAAGATGCAAGACAGGGGCCCTACAATGAGCAGTTCTTC.

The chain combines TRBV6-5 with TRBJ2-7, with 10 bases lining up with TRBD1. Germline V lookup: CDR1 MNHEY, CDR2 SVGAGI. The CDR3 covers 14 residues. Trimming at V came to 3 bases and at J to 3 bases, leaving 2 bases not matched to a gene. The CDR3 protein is CASSYRDRGYEQYF. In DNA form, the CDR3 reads TGTGCCAGCAGTTATCGGGACAGGGGCTACGAGCAGTACTTC.

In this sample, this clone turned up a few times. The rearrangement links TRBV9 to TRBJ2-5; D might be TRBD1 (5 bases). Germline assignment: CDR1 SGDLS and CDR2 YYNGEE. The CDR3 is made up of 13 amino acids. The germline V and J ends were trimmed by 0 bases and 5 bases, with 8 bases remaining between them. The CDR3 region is CASSVEGMETQYF. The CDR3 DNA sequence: TGTGCCAGCAGCGTAGAGGGGATGGAGACCCAGTACTTC.

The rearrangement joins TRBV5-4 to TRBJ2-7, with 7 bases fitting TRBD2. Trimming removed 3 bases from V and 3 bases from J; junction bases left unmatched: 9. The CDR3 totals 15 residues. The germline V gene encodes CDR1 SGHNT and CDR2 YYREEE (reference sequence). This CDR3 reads CASSSRGEGVYEQYF. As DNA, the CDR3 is TGTGCCAGCAGCTCTCGGGGGGAGGGCGTCTACGAGCAGTACTTC.

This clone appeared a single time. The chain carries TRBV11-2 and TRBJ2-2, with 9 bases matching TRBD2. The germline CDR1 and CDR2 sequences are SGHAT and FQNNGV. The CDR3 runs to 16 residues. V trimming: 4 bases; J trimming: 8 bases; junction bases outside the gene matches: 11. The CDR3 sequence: CASSSWTSASRGELFF. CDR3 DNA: TGTGCCAGCAGCTCCTGGACTAGCGCGTCAAGGGGGGAGCTGTTTTTT. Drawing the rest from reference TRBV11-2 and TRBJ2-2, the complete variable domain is EAGVAQSPRYKIIEKRQSVAFWCNPISGHATLYWYQQILGQGPKLLIQFQNNGVVDDSQLPKDRFSAERLKGVDSTLKIQPAKLEDSAVYLCASSSWTSASRGELFFGEGSRLTVL.